These 18 T cell receptor beta chains came from one sample sequenced in a study of T cells in Graves' hyperthyroidism and ophthalmopathy. RNA transcripts provided the source from which TCR beta CDR3 regions were amplified. With the HTBI primer set, the TCR CDR3 went through a first round of RT-PCR. TCRdb processed the multiplex PCR reads anew with MiXCR; each CDR3 protein has one entry. The data contain 500,000 to 700,000 distinct CDR3 sequences, about a sixth of them singletons. The sample was blood. The receptors were gathered from a woman younger than 35 with Graves' hyperthyroidism.

This clonotype was observed at least ten times. V gene TRBV3-1 combines with J gene TRBJ1-6, with D possibly matching TRBD1 (6 bases). The CDR3 runs to 14 residues. V shed 5 bases and J shed 7 bases, with 12 bases lying between them. In germline, CDR1 is LGHDT, CDR2 YNNKEL (reference sequence). This chain's CDR3 is CASSRGGGNSPLHF. The CDR3 DNA reads as TGTGCCAGCAGCAGGGGGGGGGGCAATTCACCCCTCCACTTT. Complete variable domain (other parts from reference TRBV3-1 and TRBJ1-6): DTAVSQTPKYLVTQMGNDKSIKCEQNLGHDTMYWYKQDSKKFLKIMFSYNNKELIINETVPNRFSPKSPDKAHLNLHINSLELGDSAVYFCASSRGGGNSPLHFGNGTRLTVT.

In this sample, this clonotype turned up many times. The V gene is TRBV28, the J gene TRBJ2-6, with D possibly TRBD2 on 5 matching bases. The germline CDR1 and CDR2 sequences are MDHEN and SYDVKM. This CDR3 has 14 residues. V lost 6 bases, J lost 4 bases, and 10 bases lay in between. The DNA of the CDR3 is TGTGCCAGCAGACGGGGATCAGGGGCCAACGTCCTGACTTTC. It encodes CASRRGSGANVLTF.

Comments on this clonotype: This may come from a read error, since a much larger clone is one base off. The rearrangement joins TRBV20-1 to TRBJ2-1; 7 bases agree with TRBD2. The DNA matches TRBJ2-7 better at its end, which makes the J call doubtful. The CDR3 is 12 amino acids. CDR1 DFQATT and CDR2 SNEGSKA come from the germline V gene (reference sequence). The CDR3 DNA sequence: TGCAGTGACGAGGGGACTAACAATGAGCAGTACTTC. Its translation: CSDEGTNNEQYF.

There are many counts of this clonotype. An end of the junction differs from the germline gene, which may be a read error. The chain couples TRBV5-1 to TRBJ1-2; 9 nucleotides agree with TRBD1. From germline, CDR1 is SGHRS and CDR2 YFSETQ. The CDR3 runs to 14 residues. The CDR3, as DNA: TGTGCCAGCAGCTTAGGACAGGGGTACTATGGCTACACCTTC. Translating it yields CASSLGQGYYGYTF.

This clonotype was picked up a small number of times. The genes are TRBV5-1 and TRBJ1-5; D not certain. Trimming removed 0 bases at V and 4 bases at J, with 11 bases between. The CDR3 length is 15 residues. Germline-derived CDR1 and CDR2 are SGHRS and YFSETQ. Here the CDR3 reads CASSLGGKDNQPQHF. CDR3 DNA sequence: TGCGCCAGCAGCTTGGGCGGGAAGGATAATCAGCCCCAGCATTTT.

This clonotype has at least ten counts. The rearrangement links TRBV27 to TRBJ2-7; D tentatively reads TRBD1 or TRBD2 (5 bases each). The CDR3 is 14 residues long. Deletions cut 5 bases from V and 3 bases from J, with 14 bases between. The germline V gene encodes CDR1 MNHEY and CDR2 SMNVEV (reference sequence). DNA of the CDR3: TGTGCCAGCAGTCCGACGACTGGGGGCTACGAGCAGTACTTC. It yields the protein CASSPTTGGYEQYF.

The CDR3 sequence: CASSLVTGRNTEAFF. CDR3 in DNA: TGCGCCAGCAGCTTGGTCACAGGGAGGAACACTGAAGCTTTCTTT. This chain uses TRBV5-1 with TRBJ1-1; D might be TRBD1 (6 bases). V gave up 0 bases and J gave up 1 base, with 10 bases separating them. This CDR3 is built from 15 residues. Germline-derived CDR1 and CDR2 are SGHRS and YFSETQ.

The table lists this clonotype with many counts. The rearrangement uses TRBV5-7 and TRBJ2-2; no clear D. TRBV5-7 is annotated as an ORF whose role is uncertain. The CDR3 contains 17 residues. V was shortened by 4 bases and J by 4 bases, with 20 bases between the two germline ends. CDR3 bases: TGTGCCAGCAGCCCCCACGTAACGAAAGGGTTCACCGGGGAGCTGTTTTTT. Encoded protein: CASSPHVTKGFTGELFF.

This rearrangement joins TRBV6-2 or TRBV6-3 to TRBJ2-3; D is unclear. Trimming removed 5 bases from V and 3 bases from J, with 18 bases in between. Germline loops: CDR1 MNHEY, CDR2 SVGEGT. This CDR3 is 16 amino acids long. The chain's CDR3 is CASSIRVLGRTDTQYF. CDR3 DNA: TGTGCCAGCAGTATCCGTGTACTGGGAAGGACAGATACGCAGTATTTT.

This clonotype was found many times. This sequence joins TRBV5-1 and TRBJ2-3, with D hard to call. Trimming stripped 4 bases from V and 5 bases from J, with 14 bases between. Germline V gives CDR1 SGHRS, CDR2 YFSETQ. CDR3 size: 14 residues. The CDR3 DNA reads as TGCGCCAGCAGCCCGGTGAAAGGTAAAGATACGCAGTATTTT. Translating gives CASSPVKGKDTQYF.

This clonotype was seen many times. The chain is built from TRBV28 and TRBJ2-7, with TRBD1 matching 10 bases. Germline V CDR1 and CDR2: MDHEN, SYDVKM. This CDR3 comprises 14 residues. Unmatched junction bases numbered 7, after V lost 5 bases and J lost 6 bases. CDR3 sequence reads: CASSQGTGVGEQYF. The CDR3 DNA is TGTGCCAGCAGTCAAGGGACAGGGGTTGGCGAGCAGTACTTC.

This clonotype has at least ten counts. J is TRBJ2-4 and V is TRBV20-1; 13 bases are a match to TRBD2. The CDR3 runs to 16 residues. Trimming took 3 bases from V and 7 from J; bases not matched to a gene: 9. Germline V gene lookup returns CDR1 DFQATT and CDR2 SNEGSKA (reference sequence). CDR3 in amino acids: CSASTGLAGAGNIQYF. CDR3 DNA: TGCAGTGCTAGCACAGGACTAGCGGGAGCAGGGAACATTCAGTACTTC.

At least ten counts were recorded for this clonotype. V and J are TRBV9 and TRBJ2-1, with TRBD2 identical over 12 bases. Germline V gene sequence: CDR1 SGDLS, CDR2 YYNGEE. The CDR3 covers 16 residues. Losses at the gene ends were 3 bases for V and 7 bases for J; bases not matched to a gene: 8. The CDR3 DNA sequence: TGTGCCAGCAGCGCTCGGACTAGCGGGGTGAGGAATGAGCAGTTCTTC. It yields the protein CASSARTSGVRNEQFF.

This clonotype was seen only a few times. One end of the junction is discordant with germline, which a read error may explain. V gene TRBV28 combines with J gene TRBJ2-7; 13 bases line up with TRBD2. CDR3 length: 17 amino acids. CDR1 MDHEN and CDR2 SYDVKM come from the germline V gene. The CDR3 region has the DNA TGTGCCGGCAGTTCGGGACTAGCGGGGCCGAGCTCCTACGAGCAGTACTTC. This translates into CAGSSGLAGPSSYEQYF.

This clonotype was counted many times. The rearrangement joins TRBV3-1 to TRBJ2-7; no clear D gene. CDR3 size: 12 residues. Germline values: CDR1 LGHDT, CDR2 YNNKEL (reference sequence). Deletions cut 1 base from V and 6 bases from J, with 7 bases between. CDR3 loop: CASSQVVGEQYF. DNA of the CDR3: TGTGCCAGCAGCCAAGTTGTGGGCGAGCAGTACTTC.

This clonotype was seen a few times. This chain uses TRBV7-9 with TRBJ2-7, with 7 bases lining up with TRBD2. V lost 1 base, J lost 2 bases, and 11 bases stayed unmatched. The CDR3 runs to 17 residues. Germline CDR1 is SEHNR and CDR2 is FQNEAQ (reference sequence). In DNA form, the CDR3 reads TGTGCCAGCAGCTTAGGAGTGGGGGGGAGTGTCCCCTACGAGCAGTACTTC. This sequence encodes CASSLGVGGSVPYEQYF.

This clonotype has ten or more counts. The chain employs TRBV13 and TRBJ2-1; D ambiguous. Germline V CDR1 and CDR2: PRHDT, FYEKMQ (reference sequence). The CDR3 covers 14 residues. The V and J ends lost 1 base and 6 bases respectively, with 10 bases between them. In DNA, the CDR3 is TGTGCCAGCAGCTTAGTGGGCAGGCCCAATGAGCAGTTCTTC. Translation: CASSLVGRPNEQFF.

The V and J genes are TRBV6-1 and TRBJ2-4; no reliable D call. V was clipped by 1 base and J by 7 bases, with 5 bases between them. CDR1 and CDR2 from the germline V gene are MNHNS and SASEGT. This CDR3 comprises 12 residues. CDR3 in amino acids: CASSEVRNIQYF. The CDR3 nucleotides are TGTGCCAGCAGTGAAGTCAGGAACATTCAGTACTTC.